These 15 T cell receptor beta chains were sequenced from one sample in a study of blood T cell repertoires in COVID-19. Sequencing used immunoSEQ multiplex PCR; TCRdb keeps in-frame clones, though not all of them. This table has fewer than 110,000 clones, 85% to 90% appearing once. Input material: peripheral blood. These receptors were taken from a human donor in a cohort sampled during active COVID-19.

This clone was detected only once. This chain uses TRBV4-3 with TRBJ2-6; no definite D call. V was trimmed by 3 bases and J by 6 bases, leaving 6 bases between them. This CDR3 is 13 amino acids long. Per the germline V gene, CDR1 is LGHNA and CDR2 is YSLEER. CDR3 nucleotides: TGCGCCAGCAGCCAGCGGTTGGCCAACGTCCTGACTTTC. It encodes CASSQRLANVLTF.

V and J are TRBV7-3 and TRBJ2-1; a possible D gene is TRBD2 (7 bases). V was clipped by 3 bases and J by 0 bases, with 15 bases between them. The germline V gene encodes CDR1 SGHTA and CDR2 FQGTGA. The length of the CDR3 is 17 residues. CDR3 sequence (DNA): TGTGCCAGCAGCTTGAGGGAGGCGGGGGCCTCCTACAATGAGCAGTTCTTC. As protein: CASSLREAGASYNEQFF.

This chain connects TRBV6-5 to TRBJ1-1, with TRBD1 matching over 8 bases. V trimming: 4 bases; J trimming: 4 bases; junction bases outside the gene matches: 8. CDR1 MNHEY and CDR2 SVGAGI come from the germline V gene. The length of the CDR3 is 15 residues. The CDR3 sequence is CASSLPPDRGTEAFF. In nucleotides, the CDR3 is TGTGCCAGCAGTTTGCCCCCTGACAGGGGCACTGAAGCTTTCTTT.

The chain recombines TRBV5-1 with TRBJ2-1; 11 nucleotides align to TRBD2. This CDR3 region has 16 residues. Germline V gene data show CDR1 as SGHRS and CDR2 as YFSETQ. J was trimmed by 6 bases and V by 0 bases; bases with no gene match: 5. The CDR3 sequence is CASSLVAGGPGNEQFF. Written as DNA, the CDR3 is TGCGCCAGCAGCTTGGTAGCGGGAGGGCCAGGCAATGAGCAGTTCTTC.

The V gene is TRBV18, the J gene TRBJ1-1, with D maybe TRBD1 (5 bases). The germline V and J ends were trimmed by 6 bases and 5 bases, with 25 bases remaining between them. The V gene's germline CDR1 is KGHSH and CDR2 LQKENI. The CDR3 loop spans 17 amino acids. CDR3 amino acids: CASSRLRGGDYDTEAFF. Written as DNA, the CDR3 is TGTGCCAGCTCCCGACTCCGGGGAGGGGATTATGATACTGAAGCTTTCTTT. Filled out from reference TRBV18 and TRBJ1-1, the complete variable domain reads NAGVMQNPRHLVRRRGQEARLRCSPMKGHSHVYWYRQLPEEGLKFMVYLQKENIIDESGMPKERFSAEFPKEGPSILRIQQVVRGDSAAYFCASSRLRGGDYDTEAFFGQGTRLTVV.

This chain connects TRBV6-5 to TRBJ1-1; a possible D gene is TRBD1 (5 bases). Per germline, CDR1 MNHEY and CDR2 SVGAGI. The V end lost 0 bases, the J end lost 12 bases, and 14 bases lay between the germline ends. This CDR3 has 13 amino acids. CDR3 in DNA: TGTGCCAGCAGTTACTCGATTTTGGACAAACCTTTCTTT. Translated: CASSYSILDKPFF.

The chain uses TRBV5-5 and TRBJ2-5; D remains ambiguous. CDR3 length equals 15 residues. Looked up from germline, CDR1 is SGHKS and CDR2 is YYEKEE (reference sequence). Trimming took 0 bases from V and 0 from J, leaving 9 bases between them. The CDR3 loop reads CASSLASGYQETQYF. CDR3 DNA: TGTGCCAGCAGCTTGGCCTCAGGATACCAAGAGACCCAGTACTTC.

The chain carries TRBV4-3 and TRBJ2-1; weak D call: TRBD2 (5 bases). The CDR3 is 14 residues long. Germline CDR1 is LGHNA and CDR2 is YSLEER. Trimming took off 4 bases at V and 3 bases at J, with 10 bases between the two ends. The CDR3 protein is CASSPDWGYNEQFF. As DNA, the CDR3 is TGCGCCAGCAGCCCGGACTGGGGCTACAATGAGCAGTTCTTC.

The chain combines TRBV3-1 (or the pseudogene TRBV3-2) with TRBJ2-2, with 9 positions matching TRBD2. Looked up from germline, CDR1 is LGHDT and CDR2 is YNNKEL (reference sequence). The ends lost 4 bases at V and 5 bases at J; junction bases unmatched: 5. This CDR3 has 15 residues. The CDR3 DNA follows: TGTGCCAGCAGCCGCGGGGGGGCGGCGACCGGGGAGCTGTTTTTT. It specifies CASSRGGAATGELFF.

The rearrangement links TRBV5-1 to TRBJ2-1, with 7 positions matching TRBD1. V lost 5 bases, J lost 4 bases, and 9 bases stayed unmatched. This CDR3 comprises 15 residues. Germline CDR1 SGHRS, CDR2 YFSETQ. This CDR3 reads CASRVRDSLYNEQFF. The CDR3 DNA follows: TGCGCCAGCAGGGTAAGGGACAGCCTTTACAATGAGCAGTTCTTC.

V is TRBV30 and J is TRBJ2-7; D is possibly TRBD2 (6 bases). Germline V gene data show CDR1 as GTSNPN and CDR2 as SVGIG (reference sequence). CDR3 size: 15 residues. The germline V and J ends were trimmed by 4 bases and 1 base, with 17 bases remaining between them. Here the CDR3 DNA reads TGTGCCTGGAACCCCCCATGGGGAGGATCCTACGAGCAGTACTTC. It encodes CAWNPPWGGSYEQYF.

The CDR3 loop is CASSYSRQPGTDTQYF. DNA for the CDR3: TGTGCCAGCAGTTACTCGCGCCAACCAGGGACAGATACGCAGTATTTT. The chain combines TRBV6-5 with TRBJ2-3, with a weak D call TRBD1 (5 bases). The germline CDR1 and CDR2 sequences are MNHEY and SVGAGI. Trimming took 0 bases from V and 3 from J, leaving 13 bases between them. The CDR3 covers 16 residues.

The rearrangement joins TRBV5-1 to TRBJ1-2; no clear D gene. Per the germline V gene, CDR1 is SGHRS and CDR2 is YFSETQ. Trimming took off 1 base at V and 8 bases at J, with 15 bases between the two ends. The CDR3 is 14 residues long. CDR3 protein: CASSLYLTDEGYTF. The CDR3 DNA is TGCGCCAGCAGCTTGTACCTAACAGATGAGGGCTACACCTTC. Combining the CDR3 with reference TRBV5-1 and TRBJ1-2 gives the whole variable domain KAGVTQTPRYLIKTRGQQVTLSCSPISGHRSVSWYQQTPGQGLQFLFEYFSETQRNKGNFPGRFSGRQFSNSRSEMNVSTLELGDSALYLCASSLYLTDEGYTFGSGTRLTVV.

V and J are TRBV10-2 and TRBJ2-3, with D tentatively TRBD2 (5 bases). The V gene's germline CDR1 is WSHSY and CDR2 SAAADI. The CDR3 has 18 amino acids. Trimming took off 2 bases at V and 3 bases at J, with 21 bases between the two ends. Here the CDR3 DNA reads TGCGCCAGCAGTGAGATCCCCGGCAGAGGGAAGTGGACAGATACGCAGTATTTT. This sequence encodes CASSEIPGRGKWTDTQYF.

The chain has TRBV6-2 or TRBV6-3 and TRBJ1-6; possibly TRBD1 for D (6 bases). V gave up 2 bases and J gave up 8 bases, with 10 bases separating them. This CDR3 contains 14 residues. CDR1 is MNHEY and CDR2 is SVGEGT in the germline V gene. The chain's CDR3 is CASSYTGNHSPLHF. In nucleotides, the CDR3 is TGTGCCAGCAGTTACACAGGGAATCATTCACCCCTCCACTTT.